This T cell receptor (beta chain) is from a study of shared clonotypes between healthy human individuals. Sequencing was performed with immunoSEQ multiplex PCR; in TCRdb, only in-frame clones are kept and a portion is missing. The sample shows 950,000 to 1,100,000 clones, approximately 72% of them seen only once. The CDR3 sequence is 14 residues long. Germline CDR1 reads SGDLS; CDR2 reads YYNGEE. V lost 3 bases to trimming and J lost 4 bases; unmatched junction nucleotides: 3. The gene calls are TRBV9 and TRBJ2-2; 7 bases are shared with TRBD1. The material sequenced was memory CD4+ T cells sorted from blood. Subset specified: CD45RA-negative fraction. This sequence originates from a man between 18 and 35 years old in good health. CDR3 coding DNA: TGTGCCAGCAGCGGACAGGGAGCCACCGGGGAGCTGTTTTTT. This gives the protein CASSGQGATGELFF.